The 8 T cell receptor beta chains below come from one sample, sequenced in a study of vaccination and CD4 T cells after COVID-19. As for treatment: roughly 10-day PBMC culture with coronavirus spike peptide pools or control peptides (ViraFEST assay). These receptors' antigens are unknown. Sequencing of cultured CD4+ T cell DNA used the Oncomine TCR Beta short-read assay. TCRdb called the PCR reads again in MiXCR, with one record for every CDR3 protein. The table shows roughly 20,000 distinct CDR3 sequences, with approximately 67% occurring only once. Material for sequencing was CD4+ T cells from blood, cultured in vitro. Receptors originate from a human donor who had recovered from COVID-19.

The V gene is TRBV6-2 or TRBV6-3, the J gene TRBJ1-1; D remains unclear. Germline assignment: CDR1 MNHEY and CDR2 SVGEGT. The CDR3 is made up of 13 amino acids. V shed 6 bases and J shed 3 bases, with 11 bases lying between them. The CDR3 protein is CASSTAAHTEAFF. CDR3 nucleotides: TGTGCCAGCAGCACCGCGGCGCACACTGAAGCTTTCTTT.

This clonotype has only one observation. V gene TRBV7-2 combines with J gene TRBJ2-4, with D tentatively TRBD2 (7 bases). Per the germline V gene, CDR1 is SGHTA and CDR2 is FQGNSA. The V and J ends lost 5 bases and 9 bases respectively, with 17 bases between them. This CDR3 has 14 residues. The CDR3 here is CASSQGGGLGIQYF. In DNA, the CDR3 is TGTGCCAGCAGCCAAGGGGGGGGGCTAGGCATTCAGTACTTC.

A few counts support this clonotype. The chain couples TRBV7-2 to TRBJ2-2; 7 bases align to TRBD1. The CDR3 contains 14 residues. V dropped 5 bases and J dropped 3; count of bases not matched to a gene: 3. Germline values: CDR1 SGHTA, CDR2 FQGNSA. CDR3 sequence: CASSRQGHTGELFF. The CDR3 DNA is TGTGCCAGCAGCCGACAGGGTCACACCGGGGAGCTGTTTTTT.

This sequence joins TRBV7-9 and TRBJ2-2, with D possibly matching TRBD1 (6 bases). Trimming stripped 3 bases from V and 5 bases from J, with 13 bases between. The CDR3 totals 15 residues. CDR1 and CDR2 (germline): SEHNR, FQNEAQ (reference sequence). The CDR3, as DNA: TGTGCCAGCAGCTTTGGACAGTCGAGGACCGGGGAGCTGTTTTTT. It codes for CASSFGQSRTGELFF.

This sequence joins TRBV7-2 and TRBJ1-3, with D possibly TRBD1 on 6 matching bases. CDR3 length: 14 amino acids. The ends were cut back, 5 bases at V and 6 bases at J, with 14 bases in the middle. Germline loops: CDR1 SGHTA, CDR2 FQGNSA. The CDR3, as DNA: TGTGCCAGCAGCCGGACAGAGCTCGAAAACACCATATATTTT. It is translated as CASSRTELENTIYF.

The rearrangement joins TRBV19 to TRBJ2-5; possibly TRBD1 for D (6 bases). Germline CDR1 reads LNHDA; CDR2 reads SQIVND (reference sequence). The CDR3 has 13 residues. V was trimmed by 3 bases and J by 7 bases, leaving 12 bases between them. The CDR3 nucleotides read TGTGCCAGTAGTATGTGGGACATAGGGACCCAGTACTTC. It codes for CASSMWDIGTQYF.

V gene TRBV20-1 combines with J gene TRBJ1-5; unclear D gene. Germline V gives CDR1 DFQATT, CDR2 SNEGSKA (reference sequence). Trimming took off 5 bases at V and 3 bases at J, with 14 bases between the two ends. The CDR3 totals 14 residues. This chain's CDR3 is CSAHPLFVNQPQHF. The CDR3 coding sequence is TGCAGTGCTCACCCTTTATTCGTCAATCAGCCCCAGCATTTT.

The CDR3 spells CASSLVGGGHGYTF. The CDR3 coding sequence is TGTGCCAGCAGTTTGGTCGGAGGGGGCCATGGCTACACCTTC. This chain joins TRBV12-3 or TRBV12-4 and TRBJ1-2; 7 bases line up with TRBD1. The CDR3 spans 14 residues. V trimming: 3 bases; J trimming: 6 bases; junction bases outside the gene matches: 7.